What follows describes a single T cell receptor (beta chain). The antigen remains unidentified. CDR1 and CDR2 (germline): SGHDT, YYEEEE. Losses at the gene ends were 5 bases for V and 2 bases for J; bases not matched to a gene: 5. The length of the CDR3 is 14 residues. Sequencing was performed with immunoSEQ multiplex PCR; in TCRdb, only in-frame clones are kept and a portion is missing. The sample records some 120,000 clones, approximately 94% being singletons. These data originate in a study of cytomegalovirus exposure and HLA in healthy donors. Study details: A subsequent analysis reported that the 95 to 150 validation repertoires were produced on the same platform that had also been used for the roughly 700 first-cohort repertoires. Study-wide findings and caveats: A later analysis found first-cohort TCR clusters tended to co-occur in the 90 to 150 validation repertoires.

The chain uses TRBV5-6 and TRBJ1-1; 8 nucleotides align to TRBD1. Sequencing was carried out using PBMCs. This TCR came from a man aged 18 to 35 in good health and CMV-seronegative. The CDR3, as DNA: TGTGCCAGCAGTTATCCAGGGGGCAACACTGAAGCTTTCTTT. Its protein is CASSYPGGNTEAFF.